Each of the 20 T cell receptor beta chains below was sequenced from the same sample in a study of T cell clonality in common variable immunodeficiency. Antigens of these TCRs are unknown. Broader study findings: In common variable immunodeficiency, TCR beta chains reportedly carried fewer deletions and N-nucleotide insertions.

Some clones are missing from TCRdb's copy, which holds only in-frame ones; the method was immunoSEQ multiplex PCR. The sample contains 25,000 to 30,000 clones, none of them singletons. Sequencing was done on a sample of peripheral blood mononuclear cells. The receptors come from a human donor with common variable immunodeficiency.

This clone was counted many times. The read gets to within 3 residues of the CDR3 end, and the germline J gene fills in the rest. The chain is built from TRBV12-3 or TRBV12-4 and TRBJ2-5, with 9 bases that match TRBD2. This CDR3 has 15 amino acids. With 3 bases clipped from V and 2 bases from J, the junction kept 4 bases outside the gene matches. The CDR3 loop reads CASSLGGRVQETQYF. CDR3 DNA, as far as it was read: TGTGCCAGCAGTTTGGGCGGGAGGGTTCAAGAGACC.

This clone was seen repeatedly, ten times or more. The CDR3 extends 3 residues past the end of the read, so its final part is completed from the germline J gene. The genes are TRBV4-1 and TRBJ1-1; 8 bases are shared with TRBD1. The CDR3 has 15 amino acids. Germline CDR1 reads MGHRA; CDR2 reads YSYEKL. The sequenced CDR3 bases are TGCGCCAGCAGCCAAGAGGGGGGAGGACAGGGAGAG. Its translation is CASSQEGGGQGE. The complete CDR3 protein is CASSQEGGGQGEAFF.

CDR3 bases read: TGCGCCAGCAGTGGAGGGACAGGCTACGAG. Its translation is CASSGGTGYE. The full CDR3 reads CASSGGTGYEQYF. This chain joins TRBV10-1 and TRBJ2-7, with 8 nucleotides matching TRBD1. The read terminates 3 residues before the CDR3 end, so the remaining end is supplied by the germline J gene. V shed 4 bases and J 3 bases; nucleotides not matched to a gene: 2. Germline V gene sequence: CDR1 WNHNN, CDR2 SYGVQD (reference sequence). This CDR3 has 13 residues.

The covered CDR3 bases are TGCGCCAGCAGTCAAGCTGCAGGGTGGCAGCCC. Its translation is CASSQAAGWQP. The whole CDR3 sequence is CASSQAAGWQPQHF. The V call is TRBV23-1, the J call TRBJ1-5, with D perhaps matching TRBD1 (5 bases). The read terminates 3 residues ahead of where the CDR3 ends, so the germline J gene completes it. TRBV23-1 is assigned to the ORF class and has an uncertain function. The CDR3 loop spans 14 amino acids. Trimming removed 2 bases from V and 7 bases from J, with 12 bases in between.

About this clone: The CDR3 end lies 3 residues beyond the end of the read and is filled in from the germline J gene. This chain uses TRBV5-1 with TRBJ2-3, with 10 nucleotides matching TRBD1. J lost 0 bases, V lost 3 bases, and 4 bases had no gene match. Germline V lookup: CDR1 SGHRS, CDR2 YFSETQ. The CDR3 loop spans 16 amino acids. This CDR3 reads CASSWGQGISTDTQYF. CDR3 DNA (partial): TGCGCCAGCAGCTGGGGACAGGGGATAAGCACAGATACG.

The sample holds many counts of this clone. The read terminates 3 residues ahead of where the CDR3 ends, so the germline J gene completes it. The rearrangement uses TRBV27 and TRBJ1-3; 9 nucleotides align to TRBD1. The trim removed 6 bases at V and 0 bases at J, leaving 12 bases unmatched. Germline assignment: CDR1 MNHEY and CDR2 SMNVEV (reference sequence). CDR3 length equals 18 residues. This CDR3 reads CASSGTGKPLSSGNTIYF. The covered CDR3 bases are TGTGCCAGCAGCGGGACAGGGAAGCCCTTAAGCTCTGGAAACACC.

This clone occurred a few times. From the germline J gene comes the end of the CDR3, since the read stops 3 residues before it. This rearrangement joins TRBV18 to TRBJ1-2; 7 bases are shared with TRBD1. In germline, CDR1 is KGHSH, CDR2 LQKENI. The CDR3 runs 13 residues. With V trimmed by 5 bases and J by 5 bases, 5 bases remained unmatched. This CDR3 is CASSTGQRYGYTF. Partial CDR3 DNA: TGTGCCAGCTCAACGGGACAGCGATATGGC.

This clone has ten or more counts. The CDR3 is cut off 3 residues early in the read; its end comes from the germline J gene. The chain links TRBV7-3 to TRBJ1-1, with D uncertain. This CDR3 is built from 13 residues. The germline gives CDR1 SGHTA, CDR2 FQGTGA. V shed 2 bases and J shed 1 base, with 5 bases lying between them. The covered CDR3 bases are TGTGCCAGCAGCTTACTAAGGAACACTGAA. Translation gives CASSLLRNTE. The full CDR3 protein reads CASSLLRNTEAFF.

This clone was observed a few times. The read stops 3 residues short of the end of the CDR3; the missing end is completed from the germline J gene. The V gene is TRBV5-8, the J gene TRBJ2-7, with D possibly being TRBD1 (6 bases). Germline-derived CDR1 and CDR2 are SGHTS and YDEGEE. The CDR3 is made up of 14 amino acids. Trimming stripped 7 bases from V and 2 bases from J, with 16 bases between. The CDR3 protein is CASRPYRDPYEQYF. The CDR3 bases that were read are TGTGCCAGCCGGCCGTACAGGGATCCCTACGAG. The whole variable domain, remainder taken from reference TRBV5-8 and TRBJ2-7, is EAGVTQSPTHLIKTRGQQATLRCSPISGHTSVYWYQQALGLGLQFLLWYDEGEERNRGNFPPRFSGRQFPNYSSELNVNALELEDSALYLCASRPYRDPYEQYFGPGTRLTVT.

The sample holds many counts of this clone. CDR3 sequence reads: CASSLTGAREKLFF. Incomplete CDR3 DNA: TGTGCCAGCAGCTTAACAGGGGCGCGAGAAAAA. The chain uses TRBV13 and TRBJ1-4, with TRBD1 identical over 7 bases. The read ends 3 residues shy of where the CDR3 ends; the end is completed using the germline J gene. V gave up 2 bases and J gave up 8 bases; unmatched junction bases: 5. The CDR3 loop spans 14 amino acids. Germline V gene lookup returns CDR1 PRHDT and CDR2 FYEKMQ (reference sequence). The whole variable domain, filled in from reference TRBV13 and TRBJ1-4, reads AAGVIQSPRHLIKEKRETATLKCYPIPRHDTVYWYQQGPGQDPQFLISFYEKMQSDKGSIPDRFSAQQFSDYHSELNMSSLELGDSALYFCASSLTGAREKLFFGSGTQLSVL.

This clone was observed many times. Partial CDR3 DNA: TGCAGTGCTAGCTCAGACCAGGGGCACACTGAA. This translates into CSASSDQGHTE. Given in full, the CDR3 is CSASSDQGHTEAFF. The chain carries TRBV20-1 and TRBJ1-1; perhaps TRBD1 as D (6 bases). The missing CDR3 end, 3 residues past where the read stops, is filled in from the germline J gene. V was trimmed by 3 bases and J by 3 bases, leaving 14 bases between them. Germline CDR1 reads DFQATT; CDR2 reads SNEGSKA (reference sequence). CDR3 size: 14 residues.

The table lists this clone with many counts. The CDR3 end is not reached by the read, which stops 3 residues before it; the germline J gene fills it in. The V gene is TRBV24-1, the J gene TRBJ2-7; 7 bases line up with TRBD1. The CDR3 runs 16 residues. Germline CDR1 KGHDR, CDR2 SFDVKD. V shed 4 bases, J shed 0 bases, and the junction held 8 bases outside the gene matches. CDR3 residues: CATSDSPGQASYEQYF. The sequenced part of the CDR3 DNA is TGTGCCACCAGTGACTCTCCCGGACAGGCCTCCTACGAG.

This clone has a count of ten or more. The read halts 3 residues ahead of the CDR3 end, with the missing end drawn from the germline J gene. The chain carries TRBV2 and TRBJ2-2; D may be TRBD2 (5 bases). V lost 6 bases and J 0 bases, leaving 8 bases between the germline ends. Germline CDR1 reads SNHLY; CDR2 reads FYNNEI. CDR3 length: 14 amino acids. The CDR3 protein is CASRDFANTGELFF. The covered CDR3 bases are TGTGCCAGCAGGGACTTCGCGAACACCGGGGAG.

This clone has only a few counts. With the read ending 3 residues before the CDR3 end, the germline J gene is used to fill in that end. The chain uses TRBV19 and TRBJ1-1; 7 nucleotides line up with TRBD1. Trimming cost V 9 bases and J 0 bases; bases outside gene matches: 4. The CDR3 contains 13 residues. Germline CDR1 and CDR2: LNHDA and SQIVND (reference sequence). The DNA read from the CDR3 is TGTGCCAGCGGACAGGAACTGAACACTGAA. Residues: CASGQELNTE. The full-length CDR3 reads as CASGQELNTEAFF.

Many counts were recorded for this clone. The CDR3 end lies 3 residues beyond the end of the read and is filled in from the germline J gene. The V gene is TRBV5-1, the J gene TRBJ2-3, with D hard to call. Per germline, CDR1 SGHRS and CDR2 YFSETQ. The CDR3 covers 17 residues. Trimming took 0 bases from V and 1 from J, leaving 15 bases between them. CDR3 loop: CASSLAWAPGGTDTQYF. The part of the CDR3 DNA that was read is TGCGCCAGCAGCTTGGCTTGGGCCCCCGGTGGCACAGATACG. Full variable domain (outside the CDR3, taken from reference TRBV5-1 and TRBJ2-3): KAGVTQTPRYLIKTRGQQVTLSCSPISGHRSVSWYQQTPGQGLQFLFEYFSETQRNKGNFPGRFSGRQFSNSRSEMNVSTLELGDSALYLCASSLAWAPGGTDTQYFGPGTRLTVL.

This clone was detected ten times or more. The read ends 3 residues early relative to the CDR3; the germline J gene fills the gap. V and J are TRBV29-1 and TRBJ2-1; D might be TRBD1 (5 bases). The CDR3 consists of 13 residues. Germline CDR1 and CDR2: SQVTM and ANQGSEA. The V end was cut by 4 bases, the J end by 0 bases, with 7 bases between. Partial CDR3 DNA: TGCAGCGTTGGGGGCAACTCCTACAATGAG. It translates to CSVGGNSYNE. The full CDR3 is CSVGGNSYNEQFF.

This clone occurred a few times. Read data end 3 residues before the CDR3 end; the end is taken from the germline J gene. The chain combines TRBV18 with TRBJ2-7; TRBD2 matches 7 bases. The CDR3 sequence is 14 residues long. Germline trimming cut 3 bases from V and 3 bases from J; bases unmatched to any gene: 5. Germline V gene lookup returns CDR1 KGHSH and CDR2 LQKENI. The CDR3 region is CASSPDGGIYEQYF. The sequenced part of the CDR3 DNA is TGTGCCAGCTCACCCGACGGGGGGATCTACGAG.

In regard to this clone: The read ends 3 residues early relative to the CDR3; the germline J gene fills the gap. The rearrangement uses TRBV18 and TRBJ1-6; tentative D call: TRBD1 (5 bases). The V end lost 2 bases, the J end lost 0 bases, and 8 bases lay between the germline ends. The length of the CDR3 is 16 residues. CDR1 is KGHSH and CDR2 is LQKENI in the germline V gene. The sequenced part of the CDR3 DNA is TGTGCCAGCTCACCAACAGGCGACTCCTATAATTCACCC. Translation gives CASSPTGDSYNSP. The full CDR3 is CASSPTGDSYNSPLHF.

There are many counts of this clone. The read ends 3 residues shy of where the CDR3 ends; the end is completed using the germline J gene. V gene TRBV19 combines with J gene TRBJ2-6, with D unclear. Germline CDR1 and CDR2: LNHDA and SQIVND (reference sequence). The CDR3 runs to 15 residues. V was cut by 4 bases and J by 0 bases, with 7 bases left in between. CDR3: CASSSHSSGANVLTF. The sequenced CDR3 bases are TGTGCCAGTAGTAGTCATAGCTCTGGGGCCAACGTC. The full variable domain, with the rest looked up from reference TRBV19 and TRBJ2-6, is DGGITQSPKYLFRKEGQNVTLSCEQNLNHDAMYWYRQDPGQGLRLIYYSQIVNDFQKGDIAEGYSVSREKKESFPLTVTSAQKNPTAFYLCASSSHSSGANVLTFGAGSRLTVL.

As concerns this clone: With the read ending 3 residues before the CDR3 end, the germline J gene is used to fill in that end. The genes are TRBV5-1 and TRBJ2-5, with a weak D call TRBD1 (6 bases). V shed 3 bases and J shed 2 bases, with 14 bases lying between them. This CDR3 spans 15 amino acids. Per the germline V gene, CDR1 is SGHRS and CDR2 is YFSETQ. CDR3 DNA, as far as it was read: TGCGCCAGCAGCTCTAGGGACACGGGGCAAGAGACC. This translates into CASSSRDTGQET. From start to end, the CDR3 is CASSSRDTGQETQYF.